This TCR beta chain comes out of a study of sequential checkpoint blockade in melanoma. Background on the study: Arm A got nivolumab then ipilimumab; arm B the reverse, 1:1. After both sequences, patients received maintenance nivolumab.

Assay: immunoSEQ multiplex PCR; the TCRdb copy retains only in-frame clones and omits some. The sample contains roughly 28,000 clones, roughly 80% of which appear only once. Treatment denoted: randomized to nivolumab then ipilimumab (arm A) or the reverse (arm B). None of the patients previously received DNA-damaging chemotherapy. From thawed PBMCs, live CD3+CD8+ cells negative for CD19 and CD56 were sorted. With 0 bases removed from V and 2 bases from J, the gap between germline ends came to 14 bases. This CDR3 has 16 amino acids. Germline loops: CDR1 LNHNV, CDR2 YYDKDF (reference sequence). The receptor's source is a human donor with melanoma. The sample here was CD8+ T cells sorted from blood (inferred from file names), taken from a patient given nivolumab and ipilimumab in sequence. The rearrangement joins TRBV15 to TRBJ2-7; D possibly corresponds to TRBD2 (7 bases). Here the CDR3 DNA reads TGTGCCACCAGCAGAGATCGGGGGGCCTGGACCTACGAGCAGTACTTC. Amino acid sequence: CATSRDRGAWTYEQYF.